This T cell receptor beta chain was sequenced for a study of cytomegalovirus exposure and HLA in healthy donors. Trimming shortened V by 4 bases and J by 5 bases, and 9 bases separated the two germline ends. The CDR3 has 13 amino acids. Germline CDR1 reads SGHRS; CDR2 reads YFSETQ. With 60 Vbeta and 13 Jbeta primers, the PCR was carried out. Only in-frame clones appear in the TCRdb table, and some are missing; sequencing was by immunoSEQ multiplex PCR. The sample has 150,000 to 200,000 clones, approximately 85% seen once; the top ten hold around 2.3%. The sequence came from a woman between 50 and 59 years old in good health and CMV-seronegative. The rearrangement uses TRBV5-1 and TRBJ2-2; tentatively, D is TRBD2 (5 bases). Material for sequencing was PBMCs. The chain's CDR3 is CASSPAVTGELFF. The CDR3 DNA follows: TGCGCCAGCAGCCCAGCGGTGACCGGGGAGCTGTTTTTT. The full variable domain, with the rest looked up from reference TRBV5-1 and TRBJ2-2, is KAGVTQTPRYLIKTRGQQVTLSCSPISGHRSVSWYQQTPGQGLQFLFEYFSETQRNKGNFPGRFSGRQFSNSRSEMNVSTLELGDSALYLCASSPAVTGELFFGEGSRLTVL.